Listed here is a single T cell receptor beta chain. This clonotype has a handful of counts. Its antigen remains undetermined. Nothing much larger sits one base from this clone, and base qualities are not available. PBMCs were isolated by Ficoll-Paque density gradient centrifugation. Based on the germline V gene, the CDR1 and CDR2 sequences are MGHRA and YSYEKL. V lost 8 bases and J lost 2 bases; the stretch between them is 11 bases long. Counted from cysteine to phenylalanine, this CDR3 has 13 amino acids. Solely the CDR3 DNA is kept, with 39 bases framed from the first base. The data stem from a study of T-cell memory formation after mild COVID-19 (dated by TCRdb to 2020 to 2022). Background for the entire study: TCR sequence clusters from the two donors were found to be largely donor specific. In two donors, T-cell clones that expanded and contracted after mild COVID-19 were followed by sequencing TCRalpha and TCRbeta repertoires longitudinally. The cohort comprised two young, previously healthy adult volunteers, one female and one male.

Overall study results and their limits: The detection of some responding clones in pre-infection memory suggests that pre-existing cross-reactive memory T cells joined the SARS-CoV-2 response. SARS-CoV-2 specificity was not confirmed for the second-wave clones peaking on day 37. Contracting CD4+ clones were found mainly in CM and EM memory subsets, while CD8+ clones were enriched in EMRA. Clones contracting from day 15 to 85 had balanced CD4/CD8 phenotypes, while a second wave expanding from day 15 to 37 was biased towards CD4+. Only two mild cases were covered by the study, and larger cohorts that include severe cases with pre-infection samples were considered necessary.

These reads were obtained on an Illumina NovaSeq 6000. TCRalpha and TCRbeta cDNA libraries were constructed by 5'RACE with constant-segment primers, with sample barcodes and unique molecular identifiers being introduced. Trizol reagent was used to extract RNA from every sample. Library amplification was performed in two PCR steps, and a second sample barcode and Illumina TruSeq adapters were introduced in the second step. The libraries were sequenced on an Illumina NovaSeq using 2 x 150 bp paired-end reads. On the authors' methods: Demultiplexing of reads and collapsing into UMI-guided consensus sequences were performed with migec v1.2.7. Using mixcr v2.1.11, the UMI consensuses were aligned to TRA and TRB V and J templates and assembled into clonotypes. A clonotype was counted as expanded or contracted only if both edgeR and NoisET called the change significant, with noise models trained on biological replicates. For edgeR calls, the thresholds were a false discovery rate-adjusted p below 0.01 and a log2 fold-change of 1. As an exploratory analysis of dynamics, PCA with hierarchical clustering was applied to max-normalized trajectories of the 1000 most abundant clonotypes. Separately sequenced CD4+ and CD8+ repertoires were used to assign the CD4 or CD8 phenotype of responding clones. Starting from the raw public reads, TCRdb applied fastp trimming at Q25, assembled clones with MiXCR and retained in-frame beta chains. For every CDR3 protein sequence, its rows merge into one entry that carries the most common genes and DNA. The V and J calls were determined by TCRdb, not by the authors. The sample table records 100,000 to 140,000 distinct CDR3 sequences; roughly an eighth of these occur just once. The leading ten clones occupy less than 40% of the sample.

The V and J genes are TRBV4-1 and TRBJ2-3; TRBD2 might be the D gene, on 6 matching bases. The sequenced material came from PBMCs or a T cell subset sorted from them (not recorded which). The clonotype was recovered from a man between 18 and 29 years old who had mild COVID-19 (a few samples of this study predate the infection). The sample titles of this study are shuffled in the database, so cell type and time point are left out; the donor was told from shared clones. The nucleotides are TGCGCCAGCCGGCGGGAAAACACAGATACGCAGTATTTT. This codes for CASRRENTDTQYF.